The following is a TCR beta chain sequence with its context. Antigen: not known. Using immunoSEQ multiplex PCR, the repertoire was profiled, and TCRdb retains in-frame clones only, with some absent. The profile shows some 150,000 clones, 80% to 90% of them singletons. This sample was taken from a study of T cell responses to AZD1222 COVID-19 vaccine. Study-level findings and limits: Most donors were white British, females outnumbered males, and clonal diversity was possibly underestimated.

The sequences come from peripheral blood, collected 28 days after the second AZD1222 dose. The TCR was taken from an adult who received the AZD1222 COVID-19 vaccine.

The chain's CDR3 is CASSLDGRANTEAFF. The DNA of the CDR3 is TGTGCCAGCAGCTTAGATGGGCGAGCGAACACTGAAGCTTTCTTT. V is TRBV7-9 and J is TRBJ1-1; D call uncertain. The germline V gene has CDR1 SEHNR and CDR2 FQNEAQ (reference sequence). The CDR3 consists of 15 residues. V was clipped by 1 base and J by 1 base, with 10 bases between them.